The rows below give T cell receptor beta chains drawn from one sample of a study of blood T cell repertoires in COVID-19. The assay was immunoSEQ multiplex PCR, and TCRdb's table has in-frame clones only and misses some. This sample has around 87,000 clones; around four fifths occur once, and the top ten carry around 9.4%. The sample comprised peripheral blood. All receptors come from a woman of 80 years or more with acute or convalescent COVID-19. The CDR3 runs from the conserved cysteine through the conserved F or W. Each record gives: clone size, V gene, D gene, J gene, CDR3 protein, CDR3 DNA. D genes are given only for firm matches. Size tells how often a clone was seen (once, few, many) or the class of an expanded clone, and some rows leave it out.

abundance: NA; v_gene: TRBV7-2; d_gene: NA; j_gene: TRBJ1-2; CDR3aa: CASSLSGDYGYTF; CDR3nt: TGTGCCAGCAGCTTGTCAGGGGACTATGGCTACACCTTC
abundance: NA; v_gene: TRBV5-1; d_gene: NA; j_gene: TRBJ2-3; CDR3aa: CASSVGRGSTDTQYF; CDR3nt: TGCGCCAGCAGCGTTGGGAGAGGGAGCACAGATACGCAGTATTTT
abundance: NA; v_gene: TRBV28; d_gene: TRBD2; j_gene: TRBJ2-7; CDR3aa: CASSHSPGLGSLSYEQYF; CDR3nt: TGTGCCAGCAGCCATTCTCCGGGACTAGGCTCCCTCTCCTACGAGCAGTACTTC
abundance: NA; v_gene: TRBV18; d_gene: TRBD2; j_gene: TRBJ2-7; CDR3aa: CASSLGLAESSYEQYF; CDR3nt: TGTGCCAGCTCACTGGGACTAGCGGAGAGCTCCTACGAGCAGTACTTC
abundance: NA; v_gene: TRBV3-1/TRBV3-2; d_gene: NA; j_gene: TRBJ2-7; CDR3aa: CASSPRASYEQYF; CDR3nt: TGTGCCAGCAGCCCGCGCGCTTCCTACGAGCAGTACTTC
abundance: NA; v_gene: TRBV2; d_gene: NA; j_gene: TRBJ1-2; CDR3aa: CASGGVDYGYTF; CDR3nt: TGTGCCAGCGGCGGGGTGGACTATGGCTACACCTTC
abundance: few; v_gene: TRBV5-5; d_gene: NA; j_gene: TRBJ1-2; CDR3aa: CASSLEQVVYTF; CDR3nt: TGTGCCAGCAGCTTGGAACAGGTAGTCTACACCTTC
abundance: NA; v_gene: TRBV2; d_gene: NA; j_gene: TRBJ2-3; CDR3aa: CASSGTSPSTDTQYF; CDR3nt: TGTGCCAGCAGTGGGACATCCCCTAGCACAGATACGCAGTATTTT
abundance: NA; v_gene: TRBV6-5; d_gene: TRBD2; j_gene: TRBJ2-5; CDR3aa: CASTASGFQETQYF; CDR3nt: TGTGCCAGCACGGCTAGCGGGTTCCAAGAGACCCAGTACTTC
abundance: medium-sized; v_gene: TRBV6-2/TRBV6-3; d_gene: NA; j_gene: TRBJ2-3; CDR3aa: CASSYELSPPDTQYF; CDR3nt: TGTGCCAGCAGTTACGAACTTTCGCCCCCAGATACGCAGTATTTT
abundance: NA; v_gene: TRBV18; d_gene: NA; j_gene: TRBJ1-1; CDR3aa: CASSPRGPEAFF; CDR3nt: TGTGCCAGCTCACCACGAGGGCCGGAAGCTTTCTTT
abundance: NA; v_gene: TRBV24-1; d_gene: NA; j_gene: TRBJ2-2; CDR3aa: CATSAGIANTGELFF; CDR3nt: TGTGCCACCAGTGCGGGAATAGCGAACACCGGGGAGCTGTTTTTT
abundance: once; v_gene: TRBV7-9; d_gene: NA; j_gene: TRBJ2-7; CDR3aa: CASSLGPLSDEQYF; CDR3nt: TGTGCCAGCAGCTTAGGCCCCCTTTCGGACGAGCAGTACTTC
abundance: NA; v_gene: TRBV6-2/TRBV6-3; d_gene: TRBD1; j_gene: TRBJ1-2; CDR3aa: CASSSTGGTYGYTF; CDR3nt: TGTGCCAGCAGTTCGACAGGGGGCACCTATGGCTACACCTTC
abundance: NA; v_gene: TRBV2; d_gene: TRBD2; j_gene: TRBJ2-5; CDR3aa: CARTSGGTQETQYF; CDR3nt: TGTGCCAGAACTAGCGGGGGGACCCAAGAGACCCAGTACTTC
abundance: NA; v_gene: TRBV5-1; d_gene: NA; j_gene: TRBJ1-1; CDR3aa: CASSLVQGNTEAFF; CDR3nt: TGCGCCAGCAGCTTGGTACAGGGGAACACTGAAGCTTTCTTT
abundance: NA; v_gene: TRBV12-3/TRBV12-4; d_gene: NA; j_gene: TRBJ1-3; CDR3aa: CASSLARIYF; CDR3nt: TGTGCCAGCAGTTTGGCCCGCATATATTTT
abundance: NA; v_gene: TRBV11-3; d_gene: TRBD1; j_gene: TRBJ2-1; CDR3aa: CASSRTGTGQSEQFF; CDR3nt: TGTGCCAGCAGCCGTACCGGGACAGGACAAAGTGAGCAGTTCTTC
abundance: NA; v_gene: TRBV29-1; d_gene: TRBD1; j_gene: TRBJ2-7; CDR3aa: CSVEPGQGGYEQYF; CDR3nt: TGCAGCGTTGAACCGGGACAGGGAGGCTACGAGCAGTACTTC
abundance: NA; v_gene: TRBV6-5; d_gene: TRBD1; j_gene: TRBJ2-7; CDR3aa: CASSYPQGAYYEQYF; CDR3nt: TGTGCCAGCAGTTACCCGCAGGGGGCCTACTACGAGCAGTACTTC
abundance: NA; v_gene: TRBV30; d_gene: NA; j_gene: TRBJ1-3; CDR3aa: CAWSGDWGEGWTSGNTIYF; CDR3nt: TGTGCCTGGAGTGGTGATTGGGGTGAAGGTTGGACTTCTGGAAACACCATATATTTT
abundance: NA; v_gene: TRBV2; d_gene: NA; j_gene: TRBJ1-5; CDR3aa: CASSVLNSNQPQHF; CDR3nt: TGTGCCAGCAGTGTCTTAAATAGCAATCAGCCCCAGCATTTT
abundance: NA; v_gene: TRBV6-5; d_gene: TRBD2; j_gene: TRBJ2-1; CDR3aa: CASSSPSGSYNEQFF; CDR3nt: TGTGCCAGCAGTTCACCTAGCGGTTCCTACAATGAGCAGTTCTTC
abundance: NA; v_gene: TRBV3-1/TRBV3-2; d_gene: TRBD2; j_gene: TRBJ2-5; CDR3aa: CASSPGTSGVGETQYF; CDR3nt: TGTGCCAGCAGCCCCGGGACTAGCGGGGTAGGAGAGACCCAGTACTTC
abundance: NA; v_gene: TRBV29-1; d_gene: NA; j_gene: TRBJ2-2; CDR3aa: CSVNLMAVNTGELFF; CDR3nt: TGCAGCGTAAATCTGATGGCAGTGAACACCGGGGAGCTGTTTTTT
abundance: NA; v_gene: TRBV29-1; d_gene: NA; j_gene: TRBJ1-2; CDR3aa: CSVEHPRKQGAYGYTF; CDR3nt: TGCAGCGTTGAGCACCCACGCAAACAGGGCGCATATGGCTACACCTTC
abundance: NA; v_gene: TRBV6-5; d_gene: TRBD1; j_gene: TRBJ2-7; CDR3aa: CASRKGQGAYEQYF; CDR3nt: TGTGCCAGCAGAAAGGGACAGGGGGCCTACGAGCAGTACTTC
abundance: NA; v_gene: TRBV5-1; d_gene: TRBD2; j_gene: TRBJ2-5; CDR3aa: CASSLGLAVNQETQYF; CDR3nt: TGCGCCAGCAGCTTGGGGCTAGCGGTGAATCAAGAGACCCAGTACTTC